Sequencing of this TCR beta chain was carried out in a study of blood T cells in healthy people across ages. Study background: Template switching caught about one barcoded beta molecule for each two T cells.

Sample-barcoded 5' priming and a J-beta primer mix drove a second PCR of roughly 6 to 12 cycles. TCRdb itself ran the 5' RACE reads through MiXCR, one entry per CDR3 protein. The sample consists of around 900,000 distinct CDR3 sequences, approximately 50% of them appearing once. This TCR derives from a woman aged 60 to 75 in good health. Material for sequencing was blood.

CDR3 sequence (DNA): TGTGCCAGCAGTTCCGCTGCCGGGGGGGCTACAGACTACGAGCAGTACTTC. Its translation is CASSSAAGGATDYEQYF. The genes are TRBV28 and TRBJ2-4, with 8 bases fitting TRBD2. Judging by the DNA end, TRBJ2-7 fits better; the J call may be wrong. CDR3 length equals 17 residues. Per germline, CDR1 MDHEN and CDR2 SYDVKM.